This is a list of T cell receptor beta chains from one sample in a study of Ad26.COV2.S vaccination and SARS-CoV-2 variants. Profiling relied on immunoSEQ multiplex PCR, and the TCRdb table lists in-frame clones only, not all of them. The top ten clones hold about 5.4% of a sample with about 330,000 clones, roughly nine tenths of them seen once. The source material was peripheral blood, sampled in a trial of Ad26.COV2.S vaccine versus placebo. The receptors come from a person aged 18-65 years who received the Ad26.COV2.S COVID-19 vaccine or a placebo. Each CDR3 is given with its conserved first and last residue. A D gene is named only where the DNA matches it firmly. Clone size is given for some rows only: seen once, a few or many times, or a class if the clone is expanded.

v_gene: TRBV4-1
d_gene: .
abundance: .
j_gene: TRBJ1-3
CDR3aa: CASSQVPGGNTIYF
CDR3nt: TGCGCCAGCAGCCAAGTACCAGGGGGAAACACCATATATTTT

v_gene: TRBV7-9
d_gene: .
abundance: .
j_gene: TRBJ1-1
CDR3aa: CASSVNTEAFF
CDR3nt: TGTGCCAGCAGCGTGAACACTGAAGCTTTCTTT

v_gene: TRBV30
d_gene: .
abundance: .
j_gene: TRBJ1-1
CDR3aa: CARWGNTEAFF
CDR3nt: TGTGCCCGGTGGGGGAACACTGAAGCTTTCTTT

v_gene: TRBV3-1/TRBV3-2
d_gene: .
abundance: .
j_gene: TRBJ1-1
CDR3aa: CASSQEGTEAFF
CDR3nt: TGTGCCAGCAGCCAAGAGGGTACTGAAGCTTTCTTT

v_gene: TRBV6-5
d_gene: .
abundance: few
j_gene: TRBJ1-5
CDR3aa: CASRNRRLSNQPQHF
CDR3nt: TGTGCCAGCAGGAACCGGAGACTTAGCAATCAGCCCCAGCATTTT

v_gene: TRBV7-9
d_gene: .
abundance: .
j_gene: TRBJ2-1
CDR3aa: CASSFGVATEGGHEQFF
CDR3nt: TGTGCCAGCAGCTTCGGAGTAGCAACAGAAGGAGGTCATGAGCAGTTCTTC

v_gene: TRBV7-9
d_gene: .
abundance: .
j_gene: TRBJ2-7
CDR3aa: CASSLVGHYKQYF
CDR3nt: TGTGCCAGCAGCTTAGTTGGACACTACAAGCAGTACTTC

v_gene: TRBV6-4
d_gene: TRBD2
abundance: .
j_gene: TRBJ2-3
CDR3aa: CARWVDAGDF
CDR3nt: TGTGCCAGGTGGGTTGACGCGGGGGATTTT

v_gene: TRBV4-3
d_gene: .
abundance: .
j_gene: TRBJ1-6
CDR3aa: CASSQELPGMDNSPLHF
CDR3nt: TGCGCCAGCAGCCAAGAACTTCCGGGAATGGACAATTCACCCCTCCACTTT

v_gene: TRBV9
d_gene: .
abundance: .
j_gene: TRBJ2-5
CDR3aa: CASSVDSQETQYF
CDR3nt: TGTGCCAGCAGCGTAGACAGTCAAGAGACCCAGTACTTC

v_gene: TRBV7-2
d_gene: .
abundance: .
j_gene: TRBJ2-7
CDR3aa: CASSFGAVYEQYF
CDR3nt: TGTGCCAGCAGCTTTGGGGCCGTCTACGAGCAGTACTTC

v_gene: TRBV6-5
d_gene: TRBD1
abundance: .
j_gene: TRBJ1-1
CDR3aa: CASSDRQGTEAFF
CDR3nt: TGTGCCAGCAGCGACAGACAGGGAACTGAAGCTTTCTTT

v_gene: TRBV27
d_gene: .
abundance: .
j_gene: TRBJ2-7
CDR3aa: CASSFSNKAVPSYGQYF
CDR3nt: TGTGCCAGCAGTTTCTCCAATAAAGCGGTTCCCAGCTACGGGCAGTACTTC

v_gene: TRBV7-2
d_gene: TRBD1
abundance: .
j_gene: TRBJ1-4
CDR3aa: CASSLVGPGQGAANEKLFF
CDR3nt: TGTGCCAGCAGCTTAGTGGGACCGGGACAGGGGGCAGCTAATGAAAAACTGTTTTTT

v_gene: TRBV18
d_gene: .
abundance: .
j_gene: TRBJ1-6
CDR3aa: CASSSRSRELNSPLHF
CDR3nt: TGTGCCAGCTCATCAAGGTCCCGAGAATTGAATTCACCCCTCCACTTT

v_gene: TRBV5-4
d_gene: TRBD1
abundance: .
j_gene: TRBJ1-1
CDR3aa: CASSLGGTGVAFF
CDR3nt: TGTGCCAGCAGCTTGGGCGGGACAGGGGTAGCTTTCTTT

v_gene: TRBV4-1
d_gene: .
abundance: .
j_gene: TRBJ1-6
CDR3aa: CASSPYRVVLGNSPLHF
CDR3nt: TGCGCCAGCAGCCCATACAGGGTCGTACTGGGGAATTCACCCCTCCACTTT

v_gene: TRBV5-4
d_gene: TRBD2
abundance: .
j_gene: TRBJ2-4
CDR3aa: CASSSESGANIQYF
CDR3nt: TGTGCCAGCAGCTCCGAAAGCGGGGCGAACATTCAGTACTTC

v_gene: TRBV4-3
d_gene: .
abundance: few
j_gene: TRBJ2-7
CDR3aa: CASSQVFTQGYEQYF
CDR3nt: TGCGCCAGCAGCCAAGTGTTTACACAGGGCTACGAGCAGTACTTC

v_gene: TRBV2
d_gene: .
abundance: .
j_gene: TRBJ2-7
CDR3aa: CASSGAVEQYF
CDR3nt: TGTGCCAGCAGTGGGGCGGTGGAGCAGTACTTC

v_gene: TRBV6-5
d_gene: .
abundance: .
j_gene: TRBJ1-6
CDR3aa: CASSYGHHNSPLHF
CDR3nt: TGTGCCAGCAGTTATGGTCACCATAATTCACCCCTCCACTTT

v_gene: TRBV7-9
d_gene: .
abundance: .
j_gene: TRBJ2-1
CDR3aa: CASSPRTDNNEQFF
CDR3nt: TGTGCCAGCAGCCCACGGACCGACAACAATGAGCAGTTCTTC

v_gene: TRBV18
d_gene: TRBD2
abundance: .
j_gene: TRBJ2-3
CDR3aa: CASSPTSGRTDTQYF
CDR3nt: TGTGCCAGCTCACCTACTAGCGGGCGCACAGATACGCAGTATTTT

v_gene: TRBV5-4
d_gene: .
abundance: .
j_gene: TRBJ1-2
CDR3aa: CASSLTGAPHYGYTF
CDR3nt: TGTGCCAGCAGCTTAACGGGGGCTCCTCACTATGGCTACACCTTC

v_gene: TRBV6-2/TRBV6-3
d_gene: .
abundance: .
j_gene: TRBJ2-6
CDR3aa: CASSQGSRVSSGANVLTF
CDR3nt: TGTGCCAGCAGTCAAGGGAGTAGGGTAAGCTCTGGGGCCAACGTCCTGACTTTC

v_gene: TRBV27
d_gene: .
abundance: .
j_gene: TRBJ2-1
CDR3aa: CASSLIGRSGNEQFF
CDR3nt: TGTGCCAGCAGTTTAATTGGGAGAAGTGGCAATGAGCAGTTCTTC

v_gene: TRBV27
d_gene: .
abundance: .
j_gene: TRBJ1-4
CDR3aa: CASSQQGGNEKLFF
CDR3nt: TGTGCCAGCAGTCAACAGGGTGGTAATGAAAAACTGTTTTTT

v_gene: TRBV9
d_gene: .
abundance: .
j_gene: TRBJ2-5
CDR3aa: CASSRSIQETQYF
CDR3nt: TGTGCCAGCAGCCGATCTATCCAAGAGACCCAGTACTTC

v_gene: TRBV7-2
d_gene: TRBD1
abundance: few
j_gene: TRBJ1-5
CDR3aa: CASSLDAGGGQPQHF
CDR3nt: TGTGCCAGCAGCTTAGACGCAGGGGGCGGTCAGCCCCAGCATTTT

v_gene: TRBV12-3/TRBV12-4
d_gene: .
abundance: .
j_gene: TRBJ2-1
CDR3aa: CASSSSERLEQFF
CDR3nt: TGTGCCAGCAGTTCCAGTGAGCGGCTTGAGCAGTTCTTC

v_gene: TRBV19
d_gene: .
abundance: .
j_gene: TRBJ2-7
CDR3aa: CASSINLFYEQYF
CDR3nt: TGTGCCAGTAGTATAAACTTGTTCTACGAGCAGTACTTC

v_gene: TRBV29-1
d_gene: TRBD1
abundance: .
j_gene: TRBJ1-2
CDR3aa: CSVNGTEGKGYTF
CDR3nt: TGCAGCGTTAATGGGACAGAAGGAAAAGGCTACACCTTC

v_gene: TRBV5-6
d_gene: .
abundance: .
j_gene: TRBJ2-2
CDR3aa: CASSLGPGVWAGELFF
CDR3nt: TGTGCCAGCAGCTTGGGGCCAGGGGTCTGGGCCGGGGAGCTGTTTTTT

v_gene: TRBV5-1
d_gene: .
abundance: .
j_gene: TRBJ1-2
CDR3aa: CASSLYQPSGDGYTF
CDR3nt: TGCGCCAGCAGCTTGTATCAACCATCAGGCGATGGCTACACCTTC

v_gene: TRBV5-1
d_gene: .
abundance: .
j_gene: TRBJ2-3
CDR3aa: CASSSEGWGTDTQYF
CDR3nt: TGCGCCAGCAGCTCGGAAGGGTGGGGCACAGATACGCAGTATTTT

v_gene: TRBV4-3
d_gene: TRBD2
abundance: once
j_gene: TRBJ2-3
CDR3aa: CASSPSSGSRITDTQYF
CDR3nt: TGCGCCAGCAGCCCGAGTAGCGGGAGCCGGATCACAGATACGCAGTATTTT

v_gene: TRBV2
d_gene: TRBD1
abundance: .
j_gene: TRBJ1-2
CDR3aa: CASRTGRAGYTF
CDR3nt: TGTGCCAGCAGGACAGGGAGGGCTGGCTACACCTTC

v_gene: TRBV5-1
d_gene: .
abundance: once
j_gene: TRBJ1-2
CDR3aa: CASSWGGGDSYTF
CDR3nt: TGCGCCAGCAGCTGGGGGGGCGGGGATAGCTACACCTTC

v_gene: TRBV10-3
d_gene: .
abundance: .
j_gene: TRBJ1-5
CDR3aa: CAISAAGVSNQPQHF
CDR3nt: TGTGCCATCAGTGCTGCTGGGGTAAGCAATCAGCCCCAGCATTTT

v_gene: TRBV28
d_gene: TRBD1
abundance: .
j_gene: TRBJ1-4
CDR3aa: CASRKTGLKLFF
CDR3nt: TGTGCCAGCAGAAAGACAGGGTTGAAACTGTTTTTT

v_gene: TRBV28
d_gene: TRBD2
abundance: .
j_gene: TRBJ2-1
CDR3aa: CASGGSSYNEQFF
CDR3nt: TGTGCCAGCGGCGGGAGCTCCTACAATGAGCAGTTCTTC

v_gene: TRBV9
d_gene: TRBD2
abundance: .
j_gene: TRBJ2-7
CDR3aa: CASSVGTSGGYEQYF
CDR3nt: TGTGCCAGCAGCGTAGGGACTAGCGGGGGTTACGAGCAGTACTTC

v_gene: TRBV5-1
d_gene: .
abundance: .
j_gene: TRBJ2-2
CDR3aa: CASSPLGAGESGELFF
CDR3nt: TGCGCCAGCAGCCCGCTAGGAGCAGGGGAAAGCGGGGAGCTGTTTTTT

v_gene: TRBV19
d_gene: .
abundance: once
j_gene: TRBJ1-1
CDR3aa: CASSFLAEAFF
CDR3nt: TGTGCCAGTAGCTTTTTGGCTGAAGCTTTCTTT

v_gene: TRBV27
d_gene: .
abundance: .
j_gene: TRBJ2-1
CDR3aa: CASSLRTRSSYNEQFF
CDR3nt: TGTGCCAGCAGTTTACGTACAAGGAGCTCCTACAATGAGCAGTTCTTC

v_gene: TRBV3-1/TRBV3-2
d_gene: TRBD2
abundance: .
j_gene: TRBJ2-1
CDR3aa: CASSQAGSSGGARDEQFF
CDR3nt: TGTGCCAGCAGCCAAGCGGGTTCTAGCGGGGGGGCGCGCGATGAGCAGTTCTTC

v_gene: TRBV27
d_gene: .
abundance: .
j_gene: TRBJ1-3
CDR3aa: CASSLNGGNTIYF
CDR3nt: TGTGCCAGCAGTTTAAATGGTGGAAACACCATATATTTT

v_gene: TRBV4-1
d_gene: TRBD1
abundance: .
j_gene: TRBJ2-2
CDR3aa: CASSQGGGQEDGELFF
CDR3nt: TGCGCCAGCAGCCAAGGAGGGGGACAGGAAGACGGGGAGCTGTTTTTT

v_gene: TRBV24-1
d_gene: .
abundance: .
j_gene: TRBJ2-5
CDR3aa: CATSPGGGIQETQYF
CDR3nt: TGTGCCACCAGCCCAGGGGGAGGGATTCAAGAGACCCAGTACTTC

v_gene: TRBV28
d_gene: .
abundance: once
j_gene: TRBJ1-2
CDR3aa: CASSLTGYGYTF
CDR3nt: TGTGCCAGCAGTCTCACAGGATATGGCTACACCTTC

v_gene: TRBV7-9
d_gene: .
abundance: .
j_gene: TRBJ1-4
CDR3aa: CASSLVGGPEEEKLFF
CDR3nt: TGTGCCAGCAGCCTTGTGGGGGGACCGGAGGAGGAAAAACTGTTTTTT

v_gene: TRBV7-6
d_gene: .
abundance: .
j_gene: TRBJ2-7
CDR3aa: CASSKWGFEGRWAYEQYF
CDR3nt: TGTGCCAGCAGCAAATGGGGGTTTGAGGGAAGGTGGGCCTACGAGCAGTACTTC

v_gene: TRBV12-3/TRBV12-4
d_gene: .
abundance: once
j_gene: TRBJ1-1
CDR3aa: CASTNLGMLEAFF
CDR3nt: TGTGCCAGCACAAATCTGGGGATGCTGGAAGCTTTCTTT

v_gene: TRBV5-6
d_gene: .
abundance: .
j_gene: TRBJ2-1
CDR3aa: CASFRTGNNEQFF
CDR3nt: TGTGCCAGCTTCCGGACTGGGAACAATGAGCAGTTCTTC

v_gene: TRBV2
d_gene: TRBD1
abundance: once
j_gene: TRBJ1-1
CDR3aa: CASKGQGYTEAFF
CDR3nt: TGTGCCAGCAAGGGACAGGGGTACACTGAAGCTTTCTTT

v_gene: TRBV6-5
d_gene: .
abundance: few
j_gene: TRBJ1-3
CDR3aa: CASSYSPGSGRNTIYF
CDR3nt: TGTGCCAGCAGTTATTCCCCTGGGAGCGGTAGAAACACCATATATTTT

v_gene: TRBV29-1
d_gene: .
abundance: .
j_gene: TRBJ1-2
CDR3aa: CSVEMAGYGYTF
CDR3nt: TGCAGCGTTGAAATGGCGGGTTATGGCTACACCTTC

v_gene: TRBV7-9
d_gene: TRBD1
abundance: .
j_gene: TRBJ1-6
CDR3aa: CASSFPQGRSPLHF
CDR3nt: TGTGCCAGCAGCTTCCCACAGGGGCGCTCACCCCTCCACTTT

v_gene: TRBV6-2/TRBV6-3
d_gene: TRBD2
abundance: .
j_gene: TRBJ2-1
CDR3aa: CASSSPSGGTFEQFF
CDR3nt: TGTGCCAGCAGTTCCCCCAGCGGGGGGACTTTTGAGCAGTTCTTC

v_gene: TRBV7-9
d_gene: .
abundance: .
j_gene: TRBJ2-1
CDR3aa: CASSLVALSNNEQFF
CDR3nt: TGTGCCAGCAGCTTAGTCGCTCTCAGTAACAATGAGCAGTTCTTC